These 20 T cell receptor beta chains were sequenced from one sample in a study of human T cells and chemical hapten exposure. The treatment here: therapeutic diphenylcyclopropenone sensitization with weekly scalp DPC. Each cDNA molecule in the library carried unique molecular identifiers. MiXCR, applied by TCRdb to the reads, yields one record per CDR3 protein. This sample has some 4,600 distinct CDR3 sequences, with 45% to 50% found just once. The starting material was whole blood, obtained before DPC sensitization or 2, 6, or about 24 weeks after (not recorded which). These receptor sequences come from an adult with alopecia areata. Some clones in this sample may be carry-over from other donors' samples. This table probably holds off-target reads from a library built for another chain.

This clonotype turned up a few times. CDR3 amino acids: CASSPTGLAGQETQYF. For the CDR3, the DNA is TGTGCCAGCAGTCCCACCGGGCTAGCGGGCCAAGAGACCCAGTACTTC. The chain has TRBV9 and TRBJ2-5; 8 bases match TRBD2. The junction had 10 bases not matched to a gene; V was cut back by 5 bases and J by 1 base. In germline, CDR1 is SGDLS, CDR2 YYNGEE. The CDR3 contains 16 residues.

This clonotype turned up a few times. The J gene is TRBJ1-2, the V gene TRBV4-3; the D gene is possibly TRBD1 (5 bases). V lost 0 bases and J 4 bases, leaving 9 bases between the germline ends. Germline assignment: CDR1 LGHNA and CDR2 YSLEER. CDR3 length equals 14 residues. The CDR3 bases are TGCGCCAGCAGCCAAGATAGGGGTCCCTATGGCTACACCTTC. It encodes CASSQDRGPYGYTF.

V usage is TRBV5-1 and J usage is TRBJ2-1; D not resolved. Germline-derived CDR1 and CDR2 are SGHRS and YFSETQ. There are 14 residues in the CDR3. Between the trimmed V and J ends, which lost 0 bases and 6 bases, there was a span of 10 bases. In nucleotides, the CDR3 is TGCGCCAGCAGCTTGGAGGGCCTTACCAATGAGCAGTTCTTC. This codes for CASSLEGLTNEQFF.

This clonotype appeared a single time. This chain links TRBV28 with TRBJ2-3; D could derive from TRBD1 or TRBD2 (6 bases each). This CDR3 is 13 amino acids long. The ends were cut back, 5 bases at V and 5 bases at J, with 11 bases in the middle. CDR1 is MDHEN and CDR2 is SYDVKM in the germline V gene. The CDR3 here is CASSGGQGDTQYF. Written as DNA, the CDR3 is TGTGCCAGCAGTGGGGGGCAGGGAGATACGCAGTATTTT.

This clonotype was counted a few times. The rearrangement joins TRBV6-2 or TRBV6-3 to TRBJ2-7, with D tentatively TRBD2 (5 bases). CDR1 and CDR2 from the germline V gene are MNHEY and SVGEGT. The germline V and J ends were trimmed by 2 bases and 0 bases, with 14 bases remaining between them. CDR3 length: 16 residues. CDR3 nucleotides: TGTGCCAGCAGTTACGGGCTGACGGGGAGCTCCTACGAGCAGTACTTC. This translates into CASSYGLTGSSYEQYF.

This clonotype was observed a few times. This chain links TRBV12-3 or TRBV12-4 with TRBJ1-1, with no clear D. This CDR3 is 16 amino acids long. Between the trimmed V and J ends, which lost 2 bases and 4 bases, there was a span of 17 bases. In nucleotides, the CDR3 is TGTGCCAGCAGTTTAATGGTCGGCGGAGGATCCACTGAAGCTTTCTTT. Protein sequence: CASSLMVGGGSTEAFF.

CDR3 region: CASSRDRGARTEANVLTF. CDR3 bases: TGTGCCAGCAGTAGGGACAGGGGGGCCCGTACGGAGGCCAACGTCCTGACTTTC. The J gene is TRBJ2-6, the V gene TRBV7-2, with 11 bases lining up with TRBD1. Germline values: CDR1 SGHTA, CDR2 FQGNSA. Trimming cost V 6 bases and J 6 bases; bases outside gene matches: 13. CDR3 length: 18 residues.

This clonotype came up a few times. J is TRBJ2-2 and V is TRBV2; D is unresolved. Germline V CDR1 and CDR2: SNHLY, FYNNEI. Trimming cost V 8 bases and J 6 bases, with 4 bases left between them. This CDR3 contains 10 residues. The CDR3 DNA reads as TGTGCCAGCGCCGCCGGGGAGCTGTTTTTT. This gives the protein CASAAGELFF. Full variable domain (remainder filled in from reference TRBV2 and TRBJ2-2): EPEVTQTPSHQVTQMGQEVILRCVPISNHLYFYWYRQILGQKVEFLVSFYNNEISEKSEIFDDQFSVERPDGSNFTLKIRSTKLEDSAMYFCASAAGELFFGEGSRLTVL.

This clonotype was counted between two and nine times. This rearrangement joins TRBV7-2 to TRBJ2-5; D is perhaps TRBD1 (6 bases). V was trimmed by 3 bases and J by 0 bases, leaving 8 bases between them. The CDR3 has 14 residues. Germline V gives CDR1 SGHTA, CDR2 FQGNSA. The CDR3 region is CASSFRQDQETQYF. The CDR3 nucleotides are TGTGCCAGCAGCTTCCGACAGGACCAAGAGACCCAGTACTTC. Full variable domain (remainder filled in from reference TRBV7-2 and TRBJ2-5): GAGVSQSPSNKVTEKGKDVELRCDPISGHTALYWYRQSLGQGLEFLIYFQGNSAPDKSGLPSDRFSAERTGGSVSTLTIQRTQQEDSAVYLCASSFRQDQETQYFGPGTRLLVL.

V usage is TRBV11-3 and J usage is TRBJ2-7; 12 positions agree with TRBD2. CDR1 is SGHNT, CDR2 YENEEA, per germline. CDR3 length: 17 residues. V lost 2 bases, J lost 0 bases, and 5 bases stayed unmatched. Here the CDR3 reads CASSLRTSGETSYEQYF. For the CDR3, the DNA is TGTGCCAGCAGCTTACGGACTAGCGGGGAAACCTCCTACGAGCAGTACTTC.

In its sample, this clonotype was seen a few times. CDR3 DNA: TGTGCCAGCAGCTTAGGATCGCGCTACGGGGAGCTGTTTTTT. Translation: CASSLGSRYGELFF. The chain couples TRBV7-2 to TRBJ2-2; D call uncertain. V gave up 1 base and J gave up 7 bases, with 10 bases separating them. The germline gives CDR1 SGHTA, CDR2 FQGNSA. The CDR3 extends over 14 amino acids.

In its sample, this clonotype was seen once. This rearrangement joins TRBV6-1 to TRBJ2-7; 8 positions match TRBD1. Trimming took 11 bases from V and 5 from J; bases not matched to a gene: 5. Germline lookup yields CDR1 MNHNS and CDR2 SASEGT. The CDR3 spans 11 residues. The CDR3 sequence is CAGGQGNEQYF. The DNA of the CDR3 is TGTGCCGGTGGACAGGGTAACGAGCAGTACTTC.

This clonotype was observed a handful of times. The CDR3 bases are TGTGCCAGCAGCCCTGGACAGGGCCACAACGTCCTGACTTTC. Translated: CASSPGQGHNVLTF. This chain connects TRBV7-9 to TRBJ2-6; 8 bases are shared with TRBD1. Per germline, CDR1 SEHNR and CDR2 FQNEAQ (reference sequence). CDR3 size: 14 residues. V lost 5 bases to trimming and J lost 9 bases; unmatched junction nucleotides: 6.

The chain joins TRBV2 to TRBJ2-5, with a weak D call TRBD2 (6 bases). V was shortened by 5 bases and J by 10 bases, with 20 bases between the two germline ends. This CDR3 contains 14 residues. Germline values: CDR1 SNHLY, CDR2 FYNNEI. CDR3 sequence reads: CASSRGLVPEDQYF. In DNA form, the CDR3 reads TGTGCCAGCAGTCGGGGACTGGTACCAGAGGACCAGTACTTC.

The rearrangement uses TRBV6-2 or TRBV6-3 and TRBJ2-5, with D tentatively TRBD2 (7 bases). The CDR3 is 13 residues long. V lost 11 bases and J 4 bases, leaving 17 bases between the germline ends. Germline assignment: CDR1 MNHEY and CDR2 SVGEGT. The CDR3 here is CAGGASERETQYF. The CDR3 nucleotides read TGTGCCGGGGGGGCCTCAGAGCGAGAGACCCAGTACTTC.

The genes are TRBV5-4 and TRBJ2-7; D might be TRBD2 (5 bases). This CDR3 is built from 14 residues. V was shortened by 2 bases and J by 4 bases, with 13 bases between the two germline ends. Germline CDR1 is SGHNT and CDR2 is YYREEE (reference sequence). CDR3 amino acids: CASSLGLAEYEQYF. In DNA, the CDR3 is TGTGCCAGCAGCTTAGGACTGGCGGAATACGAGCAGTACTTC.

The J gene is TRBJ2-2, the V gene TRBV6-2 or TRBV6-3, with 10 bases aligning to TRBD2. CDR1 MNHEY and CDR2 SVGEGT come from the germline V gene. Unmatched junction bases numbered 6, after V lost 5 bases and J lost 0 bases. This CDR3 region has 17 residues. The CDR3 bases are TGTGCCAGCAGTCACACACTAGCGGGAACGAACACCGGGGAGCTGTTTTTT. Its translation is CASSHTLAGTNTGELFF.

This clonotype was seen a handful of times. The chain has TRBV28 and TRBJ2-5, with 8 bases that match TRBD2. CDR1 and CDR2 from the germline V gene are MDHEN and SYDVKM. This CDR3 region has 16 residues. The ends lost 5 bases at V and 4 bases at J; junction bases unmatched: 12. CDR3 in DNA: TGTGCCAGCAGTCCCGTCCCGGGAGGGCCGGTAGAGACCCAGTACTTC. It translates to CASSPVPGGPVETQYF.

The chain carries TRBV6-5 and TRBJ2-1; D unclear. The CDR3 loop spans 14 amino acids. CDR1 and CDR2 (germline): MNHEY, SVGAGI. V dropped 4 bases and J dropped 8 bases, with 15 bases sitting between them. The CDR3 sequence: CASSSPKFVHEQFF. CDR3 sequence (DNA): TGTGCCAGCAGTTCCCCTAAGTTCGTCCATGAGCAGTTCTTC.

The J gene is TRBJ2-7, the V gene TRBV14; D is unresolved. Deletions cut 1 base from V and 3 bases from J, with 13 bases between. The CDR3 spans 15 residues. CDR1 SGHDN and CDR2 FVKESK come from the germline V gene. Written as DNA, the CDR3 is TGTGCCAGCAGCCAAGCCATTCGTAGCCGCTACGAGCAGTACTTC. As protein: CASSQAIRSRYEQYF.